The sequence of this T cell receptor (beta chain) was determined in a study of blood T cells in healthy people across ages. The authors ran a second PCR of about 7 to 11 cycles using a sample-barcoded 5' primer and a J-beta primer mix. TCRdb analysed the 5' RACE reads with MiXCR anew, one entry per CDR3 protein. The table shows some 370,000 distinct CDR3 sequences, with 45% to 65% occurring only once. The CDR3 spans 14 residues. Germline lookup yields CDR1 SGHTS and CDR2 YDEGEE. V lost 4 bases and J lost 10; bases outside the gene matches: 12. The chain recombines TRBV5-8 with TRBJ1-2, with TRBD1 identical over 8 bases. The receptor was derived from a man in his fifties or sixties in good health. The sequenced sample consisted of blood. Here the CDR3 reads CASSRWTGHADYTF. CDR3 DNA sequence: TGTGCCAGCAGCCGGTGGACAGGGCACGCCGACTACACCTTC.